This entry concerns a single T cell receptor beta chain. This specimen belongs to a study of CD8 T cells in ankylosing spondylitis. Using its own MiXCR run on the 5' RACE reads, TCRdb lists one record per CDR3 protein. Of roughly 260,000 distinct CDR3 sequences listed, around 20% were seen once; the top ten hold around 8%. The CDR3 spans 16 residues. Trimming removed 2 bases at V and 1 base at J, with 15 bases between. Germline V gene data show CDR1 as DFQATT and CDR2 as SNEGSKA (reference sequence). Sequencing was performed on blood, either unsorted or a sorted T cell fraction (not recorded which). This clonotype was sampled from a male donor with ankylosing spondylitis or in good health (not recorded which). The gene calls are TRBV20-1 and TRBJ1-5; D gene unclear. In DNA form, the CDR3 reads TGCAGTGCTAGATCGATTGGGAGACGAAGCAATCAGCCCCAGCATTTT. It specifies CSARSIGRRSNQPQHF.